This paragraph reports one TCR beta chain. Its specificity is unknown. The entry originates in a study of graft-versus-host responses after intestinal transplantation. Study-level background: Every transplant recipient was induced with anti-thymocyte globulin, then maintained on tacrolimus and steroids for roughly 3 years. Study-level points and caveats: Early post-transplant HvG declines tracked with peak circulating GvH clone levels.

Profiling relied on immunoSEQ multiplex PCR, and the TCRdb table lists in-frame clones only, not all of them. Found here are roughly 98,000 clones, over 85% of them singletons; the top ten hold about 1%. This specimen was unstimulated CD8+ T cells sorted from spleen or lymph node cells, taken before transplant. This receptor was obtained from a human donor who was the organ donor for an intestinal transplant.

The CDR3 bases are TGTGCCAGCAGCTTATCCGGGGAATCCCCAGATACGCAGTATTTT. This gives the protein CASSLSGESPDTQYF. V gene TRBV11-3 combines with J gene TRBJ2-3; tentative D call: TRBD2 (5 bases). Germline assignment: CDR1 SGHNT and CDR2 YENEEA. The CDR3 consists of 15 residues. The germline V and J ends were trimmed by 2 bases and 4 bases, with 13 bases remaining between them.